The 20 T cell receptor beta chains below come from one sample, sequenced in a study of neoadjuvant nivolumab and ipilimumab in lung cancer. Generated by immunoSEQ multiplex PCR, the TCRdb table keeps only in-frame clones and is missing some. The sample shows 40,000 or so clones, nearly 90% of them seen only once. This material consisted of peripheral blood, taken before neoadjuvant nivolumab, alone or with ipilimumab. Source of these receptors: an adult with non-small cell lung cancer.

The rearrangement uses TRBV15 and TRBJ2-5; D is ambiguous. V shed 2 bases and J shed 0 bases, with 7 bases lying between them. The CDR3 has 14 residues. Germline V gene data show CDR1 as LNHNV and CDR2 as YYDKDF (reference sequence). CDR3 in amino acids: CATSRPDHQETQYF. The DNA for the CDR3 is TGTGCCACCAGCAGACCGGACCACCAAGAGACCCAGTACTTC.

This rearrangement joins TRBV18 to TRBJ1-2; D gene uncertain. Germline V gene data show CDR1 as KGHSH and CDR2 as LQKENI. Between the trimmed V and J ends, which lost 3 bases and 2 bases, there was a span of 7 bases. This CDR3 is built from 13 residues. The CDR3 loop reads CASSPDGNYGYTF. The DNA for the CDR3 is TGTGCCAGCTCACCGGACGGGAACTATGGCTACACCTTC.

The chain uses TRBV28 and TRBJ2-7, with 11 bases fitting TRBD2. V lost 10 bases, J lost 4 bases, and 9 bases stayed unmatched. This CDR3 is 14 amino acids long. Germline V gene lookup returns CDR1 MDHEN and CDR2 SYDVKM. The CDR3 sequence: CAITSGSGKYEQYF. The DNA of the CDR3 is TGTGCCATAACTAGCGGGAGTGGAAAATACGAGCAGTACTTC.

The J gene is TRBJ2-5, the V gene TRBV5-6, with D possibly being TRBD1 or TRBD2 (5 bases each). The CDR3 runs 16 residues. Germline values: CDR1 SGHDT, CDR2 YYEEEE. The ends were cut back, 5 bases at V and 5 bases at J, with 22 bases in the middle. Here the CDR3 DNA reads TGTGCCAGCAGTGCTGCAGGGTGGCGGGCCGATGAGACCCAGTACTTC. It yields the protein CASSAAGWRADETQYF.

The chain recombines TRBV5-6 with TRBJ1-1; D might be TRBD1 (5 bases). There are 14 residues in the CDR3. From germline, CDR1 is SGHDT and CDR2 YYEEEE. Trimming left V 0 bases short and J 4 bases short, with 10 bases between. The CDR3 DNA sequence: TGTGCCAGCAGCTTGGTAGGGGATAGCACTGAAGCTTTCTTT. Its protein is CASSLVGDSTEAFF.

The chain uses TRBV9 and TRBJ2-1, with D possibly TRBD2 on 6 matching bases. There are 16 residues in the CDR3. Germline V gene sequence: CDR1 SGDLS, CDR2 YYNGEE. The germline V and J ends were trimmed by 0 bases and 8 bases, with 18 bases remaining between them. The CDR3 region has the DNA TGTGCCAGCAGCGTAGGCGGTAGCGGAAGGAGGTATGAGCAGTTCTTC. The encoded protein is CASSVGGSGRRYEQFF.

The chain uses TRBV11-2 and TRBJ2-4; D is possibly TRBD1 or TRBD2 (5 bases each). Germline-derived CDR1 and CDR2 are SGHAT and FQNNGV. The CDR3 covers 12 residues. V gave up 7 bases and J gave up 7 bases, with 11 bases separating them. The CDR3, as DNA: TGTGCCAGCATGGGGGTCGGGAACATTCAGTACTTC. It encodes CASMGVGNIQYF.

Notes on this clone: Other DNA sequences in the same sample also yield this CDR3. The J gene is TRBJ1-5, the V gene TRBV30; the D is unclear. Per the germline V gene, CDR1 is GTSNPN and CDR2 is SVGIG (reference sequence). V lost 0 bases and J 0 bases, leaving 6 bases between the germline ends. CDR3 length: 14 amino acids. The chain's CDR3 is CAWSVNPSNQPQHF. The CDR3 coding sequence is TGTGCCTGGAGTGTAAATCCTAGCAATCAGCCCCAGCATTTT.

The chain joins TRBV5-1 to TRBJ2-3; possibly TRBD2 for D (5 bases). V lost 0 bases to trimming and J lost 10 bases, with 15 bases between them. Germline V gives CDR1 SGHRS, CDR2 YFSETQ. The CDR3 contains 14 residues. Here the CDR3 reads CASSLDGVRGSQYF. The CDR3, as DNA: TGCGCCAGCAGCTTGGATGGGGTCCGAGGGTCGCAGTATTTT.

There are a few counts of this clone. The chain employs TRBV7-3 and TRBJ2-7; TRBD2 might be the D (7 bases). CDR1 is SGHTA, CDR2 FQGTGA, per germline. The length of the CDR3 is 13 residues. V was clipped by 5 bases and J by 5 bases, with 13 bases between them. CDR3 nucleotides: TGTGCCAGCAGCGTGGGGAGGGGGGACGAGCAGTACTTC. This sequence encodes CASSVGRGDEQYF.

The genes are TRBV10-3 and TRBJ2-3, with 7 bases that match TRBD1. CDR3 size: 14 residues. The V gene's germline CDR1 is ENHRY and CDR2 SYGVKD. The V segment lost 0 bases and the J segment 5 bases; nucleotides outside the gene matches: 2. The CDR3 loop is CAISESTGIDTQYF. The CDR3 nucleotides read TGTGCCATCAGTGAGTCGACAGGGATAGATACGCAGTATTTT.

The chain is built from TRBV27 and TRBJ2-7; 12 bases are shared with TRBD1. Germline V gives CDR1 MNHEY, CDR2 SMNVEV (reference sequence). V lost 6 bases to trimming and J lost 5 bases; unmatched junction nucleotides: 14. This CDR3 has 17 amino acids. The CDR3 sequence is CASSPIPSGTGGNEQYF. The CDR3, as DNA: TGTGCCAGCAGCCCGATACCCTCCGGGACAGGGGGCAACGAGCAGTACTTC.

V and J are TRBV4-3 and TRBJ1-2; TRBD1 matches 8 bases. V lost 1 base, J lost 8 bases, and 15 bases stayed unmatched. From germline, CDR1 is LGHNA and CDR2 YSLEER. The CDR3 sequence is 17 residues long. The CDR3 nucleotides are TGCGCCAGCAGCCAAGTCCCCTCTGGGACAGGTACTTCGGGCTACACCTTC. Its protein is CASSQVPSGTGTSGYTF.

This clone was seen only once. This chain uses TRBV6-6 with TRBJ2-5, with TRBD2 identical over 14 bases. The V and J ends lost 7 bases and 1 base, in that order; junction bases with no gene match: 2. CDR3 size: 15 residues. The germline CDR1 and CDR2 sequences are MNHNY and SVGAGI (reference sequence). CDR3 protein: CASNGLAGGQETQYF. The DNA for the CDR3 is TGTGCCAGCAACGGACTAGCGGGAGGCCAAGAGACCCAGTACTTC.

CDR3 region: CASSLGLAGETQYF. DNA of the CDR3: TGTGCCAGCAGCTTAGGACTAGCGGGAGAGACCCAGTACTTC. The chain recombines TRBV7-2 with TRBJ2-5; TRBD2 agrees at 10 bases. The CDR3 extends over 14 amino acids. CDR1 and CDR2 from the germline V gene are SGHTA and FQGNSA. V dropped 1 base and J dropped 4; count of bases not matched to a gene: 0.

This chain joins TRBV7-2 and TRBJ2-1; 10 bases align to TRBD2. The CDR3 runs to 14 residues. The J segment lost 9 bases and the V segment lost 3 bases, leaving 5 bases of the junction unmatched. Germline V lookup: CDR1 SGHTA, CDR2 FQGNSA. The CDR3 DNA reads TGTGCCAGCAGCTTTAGCGGGAGGCAGGGTGAGCAGTTCTTC. The encoded protein is CASSFSGRQGEQFF.

V and J are TRBV5-6 and TRBJ2-5, with D possibly being TRBD1 (5 bases). V lost 2 bases and J 4 bases, leaving 6 bases between the germline ends. The germline gives CDR1 SGHDT, CDR2 YYEEEE. The CDR3 extends over 12 amino acids. CDR3 region: CASSLRGETQYF. In DNA form, the CDR3 reads TGTGCCAGCAGCTTAAGGGGAGAGACCCAGTACTTC.

As concerns this clone: The junction does not match germline at one end; this may be a read error. As DNA, the CDR3 is TGTGCCAGCAGTGGGGACACAGCGACCCCCCTTTTC. This codes for CASSGDTATPLF. The rearrangement links TRBV28 to TRBJ2-7; D might be TRBD1 (6 bases). This CDR3 has 12 residues. The germline V gene encodes CDR1 MDHEN and CDR2 SYDVKM.

The chain joins TRBV4-1 to TRBJ2-1; D gene unclear. This CDR3 has 15 residues. CDR1 is MGHRA and CDR2 is YSYEKL in the germline V gene. Trimming pared 1 base from V and 2 bases from J, leaving 9 bases between. The CDR3 reads CASSQATDTYNEQFF. For the CDR3, the DNA is TGCGCCAGCAGCCAAGCCACCGATACCTACAATGAGCAGTTCTTC.

This clone was seen just once. V usage is TRBV5-4 and J usage is TRBJ2-5, with 7 bases identical to TRBD1. Germline loops: CDR1 SGHNT, CDR2 YYREEE (reference sequence). The V segment lost 0 bases and the J segment 5 bases; nucleotides outside the gene matches: 4. The CDR3 has 14 amino acids. In nucleotides, the CDR3 is TGTGCCAGCAGCTTGGTAGGGGGCGGTGAGACCCAGTACTTC. This gives the protein CASSLVGGGETQYF.